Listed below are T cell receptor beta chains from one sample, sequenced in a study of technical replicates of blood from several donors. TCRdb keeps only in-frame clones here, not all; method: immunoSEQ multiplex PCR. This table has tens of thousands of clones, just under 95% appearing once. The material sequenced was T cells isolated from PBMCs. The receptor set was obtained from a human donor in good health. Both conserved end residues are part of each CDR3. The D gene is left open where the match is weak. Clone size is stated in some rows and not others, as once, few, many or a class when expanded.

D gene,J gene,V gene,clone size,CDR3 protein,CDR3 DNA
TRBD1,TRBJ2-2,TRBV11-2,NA,CASSLNSGGMGELFF,TGTGCCAGCAGCTTAAATTCAGGGGGCATGGGGGAGCTGTTTTTT
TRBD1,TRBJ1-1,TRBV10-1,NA,CASNPGTGEAFF,TGCGCCAGCAATCCCGGGACAGGTGAAGCTTTCTTT
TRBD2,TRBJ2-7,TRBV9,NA,CASSVSGLAPPQYF,TGTGCCAGCAGCGTCTCGGGACTAGCCCCCCCCCAGTACTTC
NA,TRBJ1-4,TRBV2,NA,CASSGTDEKLFF,TGTGCCAGCAGTGGGACAGACGAAAAACTGTTTTTT
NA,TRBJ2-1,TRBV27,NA,CASSLLQGLPYNEQFF,TGTGCCAGCAGTTTATTACAGGGTCTTCCATACAATGAGCAGTTCTTC
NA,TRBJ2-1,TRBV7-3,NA,CASSASVYNEQFF,TGTGCCAGCAGCGCGTCGGTATACAATGAGCAGTTCTTC
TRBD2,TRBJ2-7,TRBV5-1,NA,CASSWGTSGRAFREQYF,TGCGCCAGCAGCTGGGGGACTAGCGGGAGGGCCTTTCGGGAGCAGTACTTC
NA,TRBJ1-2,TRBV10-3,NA,CAISESFGGEDGYTF,TGTGCCATCAGTGAGTCTTTTGGCGGAGAGGATGGCTACACCTTC
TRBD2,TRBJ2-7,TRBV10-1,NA,CASRAAGGDEQYF,TGCGCCAGCAGGGCGGCGGGGGGCGACGAGCAGTACTTC
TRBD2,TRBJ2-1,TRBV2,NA,CASSRLAGGMYEQFF,TGTGCCAGCAGTAGACTAGCGGGGGGGATGTATGAGCAGTTCTTC
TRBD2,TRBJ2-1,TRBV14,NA,CASSQGGNSGTGPYNEQFF,TGTGCCAGCAGCCAAGGGGGTAATAGCGGGACTGGCCCTTACAATGAGCAGTTCTTC
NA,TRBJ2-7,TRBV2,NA,CASTQDSFSYEQYF,TGTGCCAGCACCCAGGACAGTTTCTCCTACGAGCAGTACTTC
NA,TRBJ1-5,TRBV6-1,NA,CASSVDSSQPQHF,TGTGCCAGCAGCGTTGATAGCTCTCAGCCCCAGCATTTT
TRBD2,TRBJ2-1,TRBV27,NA,CASSSDRRESVDEQFF,TGTGCCAGCAGTTCCGACCGGCGGGAGAGCGTAGATGAGCAGTTCTTC
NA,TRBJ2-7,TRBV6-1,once,CASNSFGGGDEQYF,TGTGCCAGCAATTCCTTTGGGGGCGGCGACGAGCAGTACTTC
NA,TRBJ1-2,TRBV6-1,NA,CASSGPSFEARGYGYTF,TGTGCCAGCAGTGGACCCTCATTCGAAGCCAGGGGATATGGCTACACCTTC
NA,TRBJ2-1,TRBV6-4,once,CASSDTIVRGRRNEQFF,TGTGCCAGCAGTGACACTATTGTCAGAGGTCGTCGCAATGAGCAGTTCTTC
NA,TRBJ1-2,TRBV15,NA,CATSRGDSSYGYTF,TGTGCCACCAGCAGAGGCGACAGTTCCTATGGCTACACCTTC
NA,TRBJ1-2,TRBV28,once,CASSLLGTWTMGPNYGYTF,TGTGCCAGCAGTTTATTAGGTACCTGGACAATGGGCCCCAACTATGGCTACACCTTC
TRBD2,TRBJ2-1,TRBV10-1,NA,CASSESTSGTNNEQFF,TGCGCCAGCAGTGAGTCGACTAGCGGAACGAACAATGAGCAGTTCTTC
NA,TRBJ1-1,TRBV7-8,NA,CASRATGFLPNTEAFF,TGTGCCAGCCGAGCGACAGGCTTTCTGCCGAACACTGAAGCTTTCTTT
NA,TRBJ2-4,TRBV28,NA,CASSPVEEMIKNIQYF,TGTGCCAGCAGCCCGGTCGAGGAGATGATTAAAAACATTCAGTACTTC
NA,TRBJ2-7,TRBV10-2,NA,CASSLGQSYYEQYF,TGCGCCAGCAGCCTCGGACAGTCGTACTACGAGCAGTACTTC
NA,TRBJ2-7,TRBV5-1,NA,CASGPRTASGEQYF,TGCGCCAGCGGGCCTCGGACAGCATCGGGCGAGCAGTACTTC
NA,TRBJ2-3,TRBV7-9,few,CASSLEQVTDTQYF,TGTGCCAGCAGCTTAGAACAGGTCACAGATACGCAGTATTTT
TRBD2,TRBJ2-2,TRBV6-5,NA,CASRRLAGTTGELFF,TGTGCCAGCAGGCGACTAGCGGGAACCACCGGGGAGCTGTTTTTT
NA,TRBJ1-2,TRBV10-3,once,CAISSGTRSLYGYTF,TGTGCCATCAGCTCTGGGACAAGGTCCCTCTATGGCTACACCTTC
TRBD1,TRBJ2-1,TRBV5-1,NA,CASSPDRVYEQFF,TGCGCCAGCAGCCCCGACAGGGTCTATGAGCAGTTCTTC
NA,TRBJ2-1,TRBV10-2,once,CASSITANNEQFF,TGCGCCAGCAGCATTACAGCTAACAATGAGCAGTTCTTC
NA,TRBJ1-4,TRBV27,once,CASSFSTGTEKLFF,TGTGCCAGCAGTTTCAGTACAGGGACTGAAAAACTGTTTTTT
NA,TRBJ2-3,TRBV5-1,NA,CASSLARDGTSTDTQYF,TGCGCCAGCAGCTTGGCCAGGGATGGAACTAGCACAGATACGCAGTATTTT
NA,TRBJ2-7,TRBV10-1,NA,CASSESLGASYEQYF,TGCGCCAGCAGTGAGTCGTTGGGGGCTTCCTACGAGCAGTACTTC
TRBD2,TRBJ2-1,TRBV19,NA,CASSPRTSGRELYNEQFF,TGTGCCAGTAGTCCTCGGACTAGCGGGAGGGAATTATACAATGAGCAGTTCTTC
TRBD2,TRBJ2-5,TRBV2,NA,CASSDSSGGETQYF,TGTGCCAGCAGTGATTCTAGCGGGGGTGAGACCCAGTACTTC
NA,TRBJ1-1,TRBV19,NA,CASSITDNTEAFF,TGTGCCAGTAGTATCACAGATAACACTGAAGCTTTCTTT
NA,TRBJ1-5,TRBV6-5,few,CASSYSRQQPQHF,TGTGCCAGCAGTTACTCGAGACAGCAGCCCCAGCATTTT
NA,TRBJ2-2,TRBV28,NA,CASTLDWRELFF,TGTGCCAGCACCCTCGACTGGAGGGAGCTGTTTTTT
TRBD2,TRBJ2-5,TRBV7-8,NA,CASSPISGGALETQYF,TGTGCCAGCAGCCCTATTAGCGGGGGGGCCCTGGAGACCCAGTACTTC
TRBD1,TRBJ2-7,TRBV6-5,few,CASRKGQGYEQYF,TGTGCCAGCAGGAAGGGACAGGGGTACGAGCAGTACTTC
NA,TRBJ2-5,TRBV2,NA,CATGGRSQETQYF,TGTGCCACAGGAGGCAGGTCCCAAGAGACCCAGTACTTC
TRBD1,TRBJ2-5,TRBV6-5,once,CASSYWTGGRDTQYF,TGTGCCAGCAGTTACTGGACAGGGGGCCGAGATACCCAGTACTTC
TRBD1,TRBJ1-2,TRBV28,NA,CASSSNKGTGLFGYTF,TGTGCCAGCAGTTCCAATAAAGGGACAGGACTGTTTGGCTACACCTTC
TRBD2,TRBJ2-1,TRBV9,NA,CASSKPGLAGGPAYNEQFF,TGTGCCAGCAGCAAACCGGGACTAGCGGGGGGGCCCGCCTACAATGAGCAGTTCTTC
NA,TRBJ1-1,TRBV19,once,CASSMESLAREAFF,TGTGCCAGTAGTATGGAGTCCCTCGCGCGAGAAGCTTTCTTT
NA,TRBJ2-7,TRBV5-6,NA,CASSLDGGSGYEQYF,TGTGCCAGCAGCTTGGACGGTGGGAGCGGTTACGAGCAGTACTTC
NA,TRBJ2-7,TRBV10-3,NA,CAISGRQATSYEQYF,TGTGCCATCAGTGGACGGCAGGCGACCTCCTACGAGCAGTACTTC
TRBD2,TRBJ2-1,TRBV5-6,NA,CASSLNTLAFSYNEQFF,TGTGCCAGCAGCTTGAATACACTAGCGTTTTCCTACAATGAGCAGTTCTTC